The clone carrying this T cell receptor beta chain was seen only a few times. The sample comes from a study of T cells in Graves' hyperthyroidism and ophthalmopathy. Graves' hyperthyroidism qualified as stable when ophthalmopathy did not progress within 18 months. The length of the CDR3 is 13 residues. CDR1 and CDR2 (germline): MNHEY, SMNVEV (reference sequence). Trimming pared 7 bases from V and 5 bases from J, leaving 14 bases between. Researchers amplified the TCR beta CDR3 regions from RNA transcripts. The HTBI primer set served for first-round RT-PCR of the TCR CDR3. MiXCR, applied by TCRdb to the multiplex PCR reads, yields one record per CDR3 protein. The sample includes hundreds of thousands of distinct CDR3 sequences, roughly 13% of them seen just once.

The chain employs TRBV27 and TRBJ1-1; tentatively, D is TRBD1 (6 bases). This TCR came from a woman aged 18 to 35 with Graves' hyperthyroidism. Sequenced sample: blood. The CDR3 DNA follows: TGTGCCAGCACCAACAACAGGGATACTGAAGCTTTCTTT. Amino acids: CASTNNRDTEAFF.